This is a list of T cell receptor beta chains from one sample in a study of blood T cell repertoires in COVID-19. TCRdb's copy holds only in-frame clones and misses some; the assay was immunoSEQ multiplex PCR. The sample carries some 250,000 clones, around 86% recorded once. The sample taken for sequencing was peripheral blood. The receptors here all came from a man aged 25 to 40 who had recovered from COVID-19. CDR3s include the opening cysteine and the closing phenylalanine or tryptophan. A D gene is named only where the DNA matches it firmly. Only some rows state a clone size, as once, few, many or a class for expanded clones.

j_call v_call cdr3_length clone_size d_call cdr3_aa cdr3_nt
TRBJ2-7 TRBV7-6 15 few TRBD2 CASSSSLAGTYEQYF TGTGCCAGCAGCTCGTCTCTAGCGGGCACCTACGAGCAGTACTTC
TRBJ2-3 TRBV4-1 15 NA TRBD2 CASSQGLAGGGTQYF TGCGCCAGCAGCCAAGGACTAGCGGGGGGGGGTACGCAGTATTTT
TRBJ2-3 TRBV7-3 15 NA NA CASSLTGVRTDTQYF TGTGCCAGCAGCTTAACCGGGGTTCGCACAGATACGCAGTATTTT
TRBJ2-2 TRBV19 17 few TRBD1 CASSTARTGLRTGELFF TGTGCCAGTAGTACCGCACGGACAGGACTGCGAACCGGGGAGCTGTTTTTT
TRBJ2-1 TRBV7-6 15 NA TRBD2 CASSFSGGAENEQFF TGTGCCAGCAGCTTTAGCGGGGGGGCCGAGAATGAGCAGTTCTTC
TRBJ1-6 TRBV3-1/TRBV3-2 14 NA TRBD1 CASTLGQGDSPLHF TGTGCCAGCACCCTGGGACAGGGTGATTCACCCCTCCACTTT
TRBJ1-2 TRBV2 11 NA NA CASKALGGYTF TGTGCCTCAAAGGCGCTGGGCGGCTACACCTTC
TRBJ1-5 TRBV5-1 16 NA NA CASSLEPSGSNQPQHF TGCGCCAGCAGCTTGGAGCCTTCGGGGAGCAATCAGCCCCAGCATTTT
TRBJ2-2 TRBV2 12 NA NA CASIEDTGELFF TGTGCCAGCATCGAGGACACCGGGGAGCTGTTTTTT
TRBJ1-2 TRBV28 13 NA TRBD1 CASQGDRGVGYTF TGTGCCAGCCAGGGTGACAGGGGCGTTGGCTACACCTTC
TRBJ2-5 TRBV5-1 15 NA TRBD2 CASSLVSGGQETQYF TGCGCCAGCAGCTTGGTCAGCGGGGGCCAAGAGACCCAGTACTTC
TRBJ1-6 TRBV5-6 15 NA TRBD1 CASSMGQGYNSPLHF TGTGCCAGCAGCATGGGACAGGGGTATAATTCACCCCTCCACTTT
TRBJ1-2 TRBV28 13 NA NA CASRIQGGYGYTF TGTGCCAGCAGGATACAGGGCGGCTATGGCTACACCTTC
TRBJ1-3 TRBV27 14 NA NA CASSRGRSGNTIYF TGTGCCAGCAGTCGAGGGAGGTCAGGAAACACCATATATTTT
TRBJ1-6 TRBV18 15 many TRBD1 CASSPQDRVNSPLHF TGTGCCAGCTCACCACAGGACAGGGTTAATTCACCCCTCCACTTT
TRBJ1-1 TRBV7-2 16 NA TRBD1 CASSTPLTGGDTEAFF TGTGCCAGCAGCACACCCCTAACAGGGGGCGACACTGAAGCTTTCTTT
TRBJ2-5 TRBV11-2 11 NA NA CASSFVETQYF TGTGCCAGCAGCTTCGTAGAGACCCAGTACTTC
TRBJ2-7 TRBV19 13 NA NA CASARDFSYEQYF TGTGCCAGTGCGCGGGACTTCTCCTACGAGCAGTACTTC
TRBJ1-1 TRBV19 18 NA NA CASSTRRTVATLDTEAFF TGTGCCAGTAGTACGAGGCGGACAGTTGCGACTTTGGACACTGAAGCTTTCTTT
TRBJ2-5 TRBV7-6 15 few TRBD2 CASSFGGGGAETQYF TGTGCCAGCAGCTTTGGTGGCGGGGGGGCGGAGACCCAGTACTTC
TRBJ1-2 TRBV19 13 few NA CASSRSLREGYTF TGTGCCAGTAGTAGATCCCTTCGGGAGGGCTACACCTTC
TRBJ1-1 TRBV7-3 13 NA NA CASSRTGTNEAFF TGTGCCAGCAGCCGAACCGGGACAAACGAAGCTTTCTTT
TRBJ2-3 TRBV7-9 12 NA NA CASSIYTDTQYF TGTGCCAGCAGCATATACACAGATACGCAGTATTTT
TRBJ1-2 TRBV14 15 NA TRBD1 CASSHGTEANYGYTF TGTGCCAGCAGCCACGGGACAGAGGCTAACTATGGCTACACCTTC
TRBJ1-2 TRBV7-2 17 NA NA CASSLEGGGTLNYGYTF TGTGCCAGCAGCTTAGAGGGGGGAGGGACACTTAACTATGGCTACACCTTC
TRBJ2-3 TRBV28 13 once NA CASSGQHTDTQYF TGTGCCAGCAGTGGACAACACACAGATACGCAGTATTTT
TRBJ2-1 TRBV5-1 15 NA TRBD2 CASSWVAGTYNEQFF TGCGCCAGCAGCTGGGTAGCGGGAACCTACAATGAGCAGTTCTTC
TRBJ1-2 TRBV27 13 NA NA CASSFDSHYGYTF TGTGCCAGCAGTTTTGACAGCCACTATGGCTACACCTTC
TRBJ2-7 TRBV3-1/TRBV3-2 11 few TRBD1 CASSQGGGPHF TGTGCCAGCAGCCAAGGAGGGGGCCCCCACTTC
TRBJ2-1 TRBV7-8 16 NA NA CASEGGRRFLGNEQFF TGTGCCAGTGAGGGGGGGCGAAGGTTCCTGGGTAATGAGCAGTTCTTC
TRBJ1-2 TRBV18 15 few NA CASSLGDGLTYGYTF TGTGCCAGCTCACTGGGAGACGGACTGACCTATGGCTACACCTTC
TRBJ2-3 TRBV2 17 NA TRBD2 CASRDLTGGAGTDTQYF TGTGCCAGCAGGGACCTAACCGGGGGGGCCGGCACAGATACGCAGTATTTT
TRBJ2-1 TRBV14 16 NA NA CASSGRDSRSYNEQFF TGTGCCAGCAGCGGCCGGGATTCACGCTCCTACAATGAGCAGTTCTTC
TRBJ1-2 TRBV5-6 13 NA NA CASSLGAGYGYTF TGTGCCAGCAGCTTGGGGGCGGGGTACGGCTACACCTTC
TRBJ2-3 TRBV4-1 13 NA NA CASSHPGVDTQYF TGCGCCAGCAGCCATCCCGGGGTAGATACGCAGTATTTT
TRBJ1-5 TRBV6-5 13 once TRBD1 CASRGTGGPPQHF TGTGCCAGCAGGGGGACAGGGGGACCGCCCCAGCATTTT
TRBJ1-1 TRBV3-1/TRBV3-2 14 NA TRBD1 CASSSTGGYTEAFF TGTGCCAGCAGCTCGACAGGGGGCTACACTGAAGCTTTCTTT
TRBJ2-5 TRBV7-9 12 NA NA CASSTEQETQYF TGTGCCAGCAGCACAGAGCAGGAGACCCAGTACTTC
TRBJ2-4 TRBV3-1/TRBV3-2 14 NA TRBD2 CASSQGLAGGRQYF TGTGCCAGCAGCCAAGGACTAGCGGGGGGCCGTCAGTACTTC
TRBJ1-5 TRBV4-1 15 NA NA CASSQGTREGQPQHF TGCGCCAGCAGCCAAGGGACCAGGGAAGGACAGCCCCAGCATTTT
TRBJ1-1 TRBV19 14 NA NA CASKAGDRGTEAFF TGTGCCAGTAAGGCGGGGGACCGGGGTACTGAAGCTTTCTTT
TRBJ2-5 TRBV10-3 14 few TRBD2 CAISQRGGRETQYF TGTGCCATCAGCCAGCGGGGGGGCCGGGAGACCCAGTACTTC
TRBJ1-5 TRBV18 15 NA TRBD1 CASSLGTGNNQPQHF TGTGCCAGCTCACTTGGGACAGGTAATAATCAGCCCCAGCATTTT
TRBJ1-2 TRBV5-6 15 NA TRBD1 CASSSLLTGGTGYTF TGTGCCAGCAGCTCCCTCTTGACAGGGGGGACCGGCTACACCTTC
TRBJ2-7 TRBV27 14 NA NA CASSPKTPGYEQYF TGTGCCAGCAGTCCAAAGACCCCAGGCTACGAGCAGTACTTC
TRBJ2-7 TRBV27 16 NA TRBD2 CASSLRTSGLSYEQYF TGTGCCAGCAGTTTAAGGACTAGCGGACTATCCTACGAGCAGTACTTC
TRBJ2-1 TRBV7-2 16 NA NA CASSLAGTGGRHEQFF TGTGCCAGCAGCTTAGCGGGGACCGGGGGAAGGCATGAGCAGTTCTTC
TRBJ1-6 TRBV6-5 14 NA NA CASSSLSYNSPLHF TGTGCCAGCAGTTCTTTGTCCTATAATTCACCCCTCCACTTT
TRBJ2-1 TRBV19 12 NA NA CASSNQLNEQFF TGTGCCAGTAGTAACCAACTCAATGAGCAGTTCTTC
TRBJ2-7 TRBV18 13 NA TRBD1 CASSLGQGYEQYF TGTGCCAGCTCACTGGGACAGGGCTACGAGCAGTACTTC
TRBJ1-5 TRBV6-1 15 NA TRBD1 CASSEEDREDQPQHF TGTGCCAGCAGTGAAGAGGACAGGGAAGATCAGCCCCAGCATTTT
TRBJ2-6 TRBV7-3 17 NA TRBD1 CASSLTTGSRGANVLTF TGTGCCAGCAGCTTAACGACAGGGTCGCGTGGGGCCAACGTCCTGACTTTC
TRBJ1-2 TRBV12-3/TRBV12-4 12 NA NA CASSLPGMEYTF TGTGCCAGCAGTTTACCCGGAATGGAGTACACCTTC
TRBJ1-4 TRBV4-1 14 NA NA CASSLGGGNEKLFF TGCGCCAGCAGCCTGGGCGGGGGTAATGAAAAACTGTTTTTT
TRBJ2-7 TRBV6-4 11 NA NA CASSDICEQYF TGTGCCAGCAGTGACATCTGCGAGCAGTACTTC